Following are 7 T cell receptor beta chains from one sample sequenced in a study of HIV-infected patients and healthy controls. cDNA was made from about 500 ng RNA using alpha and beta constant primers. Alpha and beta chain libraries were made separately by chain-specific third strand synthesis with multiplexing indices. TCRdb reprocessed the 5' RACE reads with MiXCR, giving one entry per CDR3 protein. The sample lists roughly 6,600 distinct CDR3 sequences; more than 9% were seen once. Antiretroviral therapy had run roughly three months, about 14 weeks, before follow-up blood collection. All unsorted peripheral T cells were captured because whole blood was used without fractionation. The sample in question was blood, obtained during antiretroviral therapy. The source of these receptors is an adult with HIV infection.

There are many counts of this clonotype. The rearrangement joins TRBV19 to TRBJ2-2; D is perhaps TRBD2 (6 bases). Germline V gene sequence: CDR1 LNHDA, CDR2 SQIVND (reference sequence). V shed 6 bases and J shed 0 bases, with 14 bases lying between them. This CDR3 spans 16 amino acids. The CDR3 spells CASRAGGGANTGELFF. For the CDR3, the DNA is TGTGCCAGTAGAGCCGGGGGAGGCGCGAACACCGGGGAGCTGTTTTTT.

This rearrangement joins TRBV4-2 to TRBJ2-3, with 15 bases that match TRBD2. Germline V gene sequence: CDR1 LGHNA, CDR2 YNFKEQ. This CDR3 has 17 residues. V dropped 3 bases and J dropped 3; count of bases not matched to a gene: 4. DNA for the CDR3: TGTGCCAGCAGCCAGGGACTAGCGGGGGGACAAACAGATACGCAGTATTTT. Its protein product is CASSQGLAGGQTDTQYF.

This clonotype was counted a few times. The gene calls are TRBV6-6 and TRBJ1-1; 8 positions agree with TRBD1. V gave up 0 bases and J gave up 6 bases; unmatched junction bases: 6. The CDR3 is 15 residues long. Germline V gives CDR1 MNHNY, CDR2 SVGAGI (reference sequence). CDR3 nucleotides: TGTGCCAGCAGTTACTCGGCTGGACAGGGACCTGAAGCTTTCTTT. Amino acids: CASSYSAGQGPEAFF.

By share of the sample, this clonotype is medium-sized (0.01 to 0.1%). V and J are TRBV7-9 and TRBJ2-3; 12 positions match TRBD2. The trim removed 5 bases at V and 1 base at J, leaving 4 bases unmatched. This CDR3 spans 16 amino acids. Germline CDR1 is SEHNR and CDR2 is FQNEAQ (reference sequence). CDR3: CASSPRLAGGTDTQYF. CDR3 coding DNA: TGTGCCAGCAGCCCAAGACTAGCGGGGGGCACAGATACGCAGTATTTT.

This clonotype was recorded a few times. This rearrangement joins TRBV12-3 or TRBV12-4 to TRBJ1-2, with 7 bases that match TRBD1. V shed 2 bases and J 4 bases; nucleotides not matched to a gene: 10. The CDR3 contains 16 residues. This CDR3 reads CASSLRGGLGSYGYTF. As DNA, the CDR3 is TGTGCCAGCAGTTTAAGAGGGGGCCTGGGAAGCTATGGCTACACCTTC.

The chain is built from TRBV27 and TRBJ1-1; D might be TRBD1 (5 bases). Trimming shortened V by 7 bases and J by 3 bases, and 12 bases separated the two germline ends. The CDR3 extends over 13 amino acids. The germline V gene encodes CDR1 MNHEY and CDR2 SMNVEV (reference sequence). The CDR3: CASTTLGDTEAFF. DNA for the CDR3: TGTGCCAGCACCACTCTGGGGGACACTGAAGCTTTCTTT.

By sample share, this clonotype is medium-sized. The chain links TRBV29-1 to TRBJ1-1; 9 nucleotides match TRBD1. Germline assignment: CDR1 SQVTM and CDR2 ANQGSEA. Trimming at V came to 6 bases and at J to 4 bases, leaving 9 bases not matched to a gene. The CDR3 has 14 residues. The CDR3, as DNA: TGCAGCGTAGACCGCGGACAGGGGCGCACTGAAGCTTTCTTT. Translating gives CSVDRGQGRTEAFF.